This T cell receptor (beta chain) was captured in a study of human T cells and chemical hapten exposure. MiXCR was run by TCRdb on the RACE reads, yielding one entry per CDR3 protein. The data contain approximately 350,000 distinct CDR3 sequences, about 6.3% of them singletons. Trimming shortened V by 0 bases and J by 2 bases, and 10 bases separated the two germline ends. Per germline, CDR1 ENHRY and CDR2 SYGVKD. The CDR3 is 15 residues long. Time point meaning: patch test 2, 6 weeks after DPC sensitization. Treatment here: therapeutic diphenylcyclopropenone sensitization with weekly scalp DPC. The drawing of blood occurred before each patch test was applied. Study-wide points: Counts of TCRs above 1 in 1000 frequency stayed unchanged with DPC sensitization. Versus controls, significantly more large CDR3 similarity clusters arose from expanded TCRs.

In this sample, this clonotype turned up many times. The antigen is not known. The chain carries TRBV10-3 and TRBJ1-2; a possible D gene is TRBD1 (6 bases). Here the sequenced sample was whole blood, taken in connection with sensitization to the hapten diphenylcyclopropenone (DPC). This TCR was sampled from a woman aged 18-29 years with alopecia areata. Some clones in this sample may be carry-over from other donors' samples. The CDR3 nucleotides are TGTGCCATCAGTGAGTCGAGGGGGGAGAACTATGGCTACACCTTC. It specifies CAISESRGENYGYTF.